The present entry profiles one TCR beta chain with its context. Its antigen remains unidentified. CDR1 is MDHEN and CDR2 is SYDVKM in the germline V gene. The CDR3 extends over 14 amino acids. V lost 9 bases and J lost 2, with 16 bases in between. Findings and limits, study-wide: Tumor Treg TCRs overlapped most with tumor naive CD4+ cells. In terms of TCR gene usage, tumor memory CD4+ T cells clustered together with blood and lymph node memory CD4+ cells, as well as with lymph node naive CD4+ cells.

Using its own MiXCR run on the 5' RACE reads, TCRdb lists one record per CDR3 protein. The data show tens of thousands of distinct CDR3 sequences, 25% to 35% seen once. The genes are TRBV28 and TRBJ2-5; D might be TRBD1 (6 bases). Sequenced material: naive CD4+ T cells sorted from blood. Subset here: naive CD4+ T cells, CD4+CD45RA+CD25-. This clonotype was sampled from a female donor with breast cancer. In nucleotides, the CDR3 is TGTGCCAGTATATCGACAGGACGACAAGAGACCCAGTACTTC. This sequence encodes CASISTGRQETQYF.